This paragraph covers one TCR beta chain sequence. The table came from immunoSEQ multiplex PCR; TCRdb's copy has only in-frame clones and leaves some out. This table has millions of clones, roughly 93% appearing once. The CDR3 spans 15 residues. V lost 5 bases and J 4 bases, leaving 15 bases between the germline ends. Germline loops: CDR1 SGHTA, CDR2 FQGTGA. This entry is derived from a study of shared clonotypes between healthy human individuals. This chain connects TRBV7-3 to TRBJ2-1; tentatively, D is TRBD2 (5 bases). The sequenced sample was naive CD4+ T cells from PBMCs. Indicated subset: CD45RA+ positively selected. This sequence was found in a man younger than 35 in good health. Some clones in this sample may be carry-over from other donors' samples. In DNA, the CDR3 is TGTGCCAGCAGCCTGGAGGAAGGGTGGTACAATGAGCAGTTCTTC. Translated, it gives CASSLEEGWYNEQFF.